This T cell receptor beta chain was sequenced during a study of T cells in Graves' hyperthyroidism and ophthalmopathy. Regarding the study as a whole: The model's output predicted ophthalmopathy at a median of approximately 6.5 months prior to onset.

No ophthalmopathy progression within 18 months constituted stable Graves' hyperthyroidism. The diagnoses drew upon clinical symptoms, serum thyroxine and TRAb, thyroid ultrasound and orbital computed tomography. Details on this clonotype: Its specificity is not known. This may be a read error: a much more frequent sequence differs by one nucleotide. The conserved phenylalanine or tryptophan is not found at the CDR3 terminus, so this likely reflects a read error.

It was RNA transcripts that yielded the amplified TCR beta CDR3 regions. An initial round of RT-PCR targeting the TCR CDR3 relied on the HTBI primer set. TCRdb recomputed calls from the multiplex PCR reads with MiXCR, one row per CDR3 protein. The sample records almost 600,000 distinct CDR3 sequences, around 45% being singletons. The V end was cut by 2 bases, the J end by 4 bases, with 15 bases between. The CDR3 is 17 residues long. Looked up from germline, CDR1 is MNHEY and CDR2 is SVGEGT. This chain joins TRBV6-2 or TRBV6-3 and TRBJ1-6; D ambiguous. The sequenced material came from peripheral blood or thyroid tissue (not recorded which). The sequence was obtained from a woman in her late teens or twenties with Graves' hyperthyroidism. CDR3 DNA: TGTGCCAGCAGTTACGTCCGCGATGGATCATATAATTCACCCCTCCACCTT. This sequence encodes CASSYVRDGSYNSPLHL.